A selection of T cell receptor beta chains follows, all from one sample in a study of blood T cell repertoires in COVID-19. Method: immunoSEQ multiplex PCR; TCRdb's copy keeps in-frame clones and lacks some. The sample yields 75,000 to 90,000 clones, less than 95% seen once. Sequencing input: peripheral blood. These receptors all stem from a young man with COVID-19, enrolled during active disease. Each CDR3 is given with its conserved first and last residue. The order of the fields is D gene, J gene, V gene, clone size, CDR3 DNA, CDR3 protein. A D gene is named only where the DNA matches it firmly. Rows may omit the clone size; those that give it use once, few, many or a size class.

TRBD2,TRBJ2-2,TRBV2,NA,TGTGCCAGCGCAGGACTAGCGGGAGACCCGAACACCGGGGAGCTGTTTTTT,CASAGLAGDPNTGELFF
NA,TRBJ2-2,TRBV5-5,NA,TGTGCCAGCATCGGGACACCAGTTCTAACGAACACCGGGGAGCTGTTTTTT,CASIGTPVLTNTGELFF
NA,TRBJ2-2,TRBV9,NA,TGTGCCAGCAGCGTATTGCGGGAAACCGGGGAGCTGTTTTTT,CASSVLRETGELFF
NA,TRBJ2-7,TRBV28,NA,TGTGCCAGCAAGGAGGTCTCCTCCTACGAGCAGTACTTC,CASKEVSSYEQYF
NA,TRBJ2-7,TRBV21-1,NA,TGTGCCAGCAGCAAAGGCCCGGGTGAACGGGATGCCTACGAGCAGTACTTC,CASSKGPGERDAYEQYF
TRBD2,TRBJ2-7,TRBV27,NA,TGTGCCAGCAGTTTATTGGAGGGAGGGCCCTCCTACGAGCAGTACTTC,CASSLLEGGPSYEQYF
NA,TRBJ2-2,TRBV11-3,NA,TGTGCCAGCAGCTCCCGGACAGTTCCTCGGGACGGGGAGCTGTTTTTT,CASSSRTVPRDGELFF
TRBD2,TRBJ2-1,TRBV19,few,TGTGCCAGTAGTTCCCGTGCTAGCGGGAGCTACAATGAGCAGTTCTTC,CASSSRASGSYNEQFF
NA,TRBJ2-5,TRBV19,NA,TGTGCCAGTACTAGCGATGGGACCCAGTACTTC,CASTSDGTQYF
TRBD2,TRBJ2-1,TRBV27,once,TGTGCCAGCAATGACGGGGGACTAGCGGGAAATGAGCAGTTCTTC,CASNDGGLAGNEQFF
TRBD1,TRBJ1-4,TRBV30,NA,TGTGCCTGGGACAGGGACACTAATGAAAAACTGCTTTTT,CAWDRDTNEKLLF
NA,TRBJ1-3,TRBV7-2,NA,TGTGCCAGCAGCCCTTCCAGGGCTGGAAACACCATATATTTT,CASSPSRAGNTIYF
NA,TRBJ2-7,TRBV5-3,NA,TGTGCCAGAAGTCCAAGGCCCCAGGGCGAGACCTACGAGCAGTACTTC,CARSPRPQGETYEQYF
TRBD2,TRBJ2-7,TRBV24-1,NA,TGTGCCCCCTCCCGGCATCCAGCGGGATACGAGCAGTACTTC,CAPSRHPAGYEQYF
TRBD2,TRBJ2-2,TRBV7-3,NA,TGTGCCAGCAGCTTAATAGGCGGGAGTGGCACCGGGGAGCTGTTTTTT,CASSLIGGSGTGELFF
TRBD2,TRBJ2-5,TRBV7-6,NA,TGTGCCAGCAGCTGGCGGGGTAGCGGGAGGCATGAGACCCAGTACTTC,CASSWRGSGRHETQYF
NA,TRBJ1-4,TRBV19,NA,TGTGCCAGTAGTATTTCACAGCGGGGAGAAAAACTGCTTTTT,CASSISQRGEKLLF
TRBD1,TRBJ2-1,TRBV5-6,NA,TGTGCCAGCAGCTTGTTAGGTAGACAGGGAATAAAGAATGAGCAGTTCTTC,CASSLLGRQGIKNEQFF
TRBD2,TRBJ2-1,TRBV11-3,NA,TGTGCCAGCAGCGGCGGGAGGGCCACCCAGGATGAGCAGTTCTTC,CASSGGRATQDEQFF
NA,TRBJ2-6,TRBV19,NA,TGTGCCAGTAGCGGGAACTCTGGGGCCAACGTCCTGACTTTC,CASSGNSGANVLTF
NA,TRBJ2-7,TRBV29-1,NA,TGCAGCGGCGGGGAGGTGGCTCCCTACGAGCAGTACTTC,CSGGEVAPYEQYF
TRBD1,TRBJ1-1,TRBV29-1,once,TGCAGCGTTGTGGTCAGGGGGCGAGTGAACACTGAAGCTTTCTTT,CSVVVRGRVNTEAFF
TRBD2,TRBJ2-7,TRBV19,NA,TGTGCCAGTAGTACTAGCGGGAGAGCCTACGAGCAGTACTTC,CASSTSGRAYEQYF
NA,TRBJ2-5,TRBV27,NA,TGTGCCAGCAGTCGGGGACTGCAAGAGACCCAGTACTTC,CASSRGLQETQYF
TRBD1,TRBJ2-6,TRBV30,NA,TGTGCCTGGAGACCGGGACAGGGTTTATCAGGGGCCAACGTCCTGACTTTC,CAWRPGQGLSGANVLTF
NA,TRBJ2-3,TRBV4-3,NA,TGCGCCAGCAGCCAAGGGGACTCCGCTTGGGATACGCAGTATTTT,CASSQGDSAWDTQYF
TRBD2,TRBJ2-7,TRBV27,NA,TGTGCCAGCAGTTCTAGCGGGACGTTCTCCTACGAGCAGTACTTC,CASSSSGTFSYEQYF
TRBD2,TRBJ2-7,TRBV2,NA,TGTGCCTCCTCCCCCCTAGCGGGAGATGGGGAGCAGTACTTC,CASSPLAGDGEQYF
NA,TRBJ1-4,TRBV6-5,NA,TGTGCCAGCAGTTATCGGGGGGTTCGTTTCGAAAAACTGCTTTTT,CASSYRGVRFEKLLF
NA,TRBJ1-1,TRBV5-1,NA,TGCGCCAGCTGGGGGGGAGGCACTGAAGCTTTCTTT,CASWGGGTEAFF
NA,TRBJ2-7,TRBV18,NA,TGTGCCAGCTCACACGGGCCCCAGGGCGAGCAGTACTTC,CASSHGPQGEQYF
NA,TRBJ1-2,TRBV7-2,NA,TGTGCCAGCAGCTTAGACATCGCCGGCTACACCTTC,CASSLDIAGYTF
NA,TRBJ1-2,TRBV5-6,NA,TGTGCCAGCAGCTCTGACAGCCCATATGGCTACACCTTC,CASSSDSPYGYTF
TRBD1,TRBJ2-7,TRBV25-1,once,TGTGCCACCGGGGACAGGGCCAAAACCTACGAGCAGTACTTC,CATGDRAKTYEQYF
NA,TRBJ2-1,TRBV14,NA,TGTGCCAGCAGCCCAATGACTGTTATGAGCGAGCAGTTCTTC,CASSPMTVMSEQFF
NA,TRBJ2-5,TRBV19,once,TGTGCCAGTCGTGAATGGGCCGGAGAGACCCAGTACTTC,CASREWAGETQYF
TRBD2,TRBJ2-1,TRBV12-5,NA,TGTGCTAGTGGTCTTGGACTAGACAATGAGCAGTTCTTC,CASGLGLDNEQFF
TRBD2,TRBJ2-4,TRBV9,once,TGTGCCAGCAGCGTCTATGGACTAGCGGATGGAAATGGCAAAAACATTCAGTACTTC,CASSVYGLADGNGKNIQYF
TRBD1,TRBJ1-5,TRBV2,NA,TGTGCCAGCAGTGAAGCAGGGGGCCCCAATCAGCCCCAGCATTTT,CASSEAGGPNQPQHF
TRBD1,TRBJ1-2,TRBV7-9,NA,TGTGCCAGCAGCCTATCGGGGACAGGCTATGGCTACACCTTC,CASSLSGTGYGYTF
NA,TRBJ2-5,TRBV19,NA,TGTGCCAGTAAGATCGAGGCAGCCCAAGAGACCCAGTACTTC,CASKIEAAQETQYF
NA,TRBJ2-3,TRBV6-4,NA,TGTGCCAGCAGTGACTCAGCCAGGAGCACAGATACGCAGTATTTT,CASSDSARSTDTQYF
TRBD2,TRBJ2-7,TRBV9,NA,TGTGCCAGCAGCGTAGGGGTCAATATGGGAGGGACCGGGACTAGCGACTACGAGCAGTACTTC,CASSVGVNMGGTGTSDYEQYF
TRBD1,TRBJ1-1,TRBV4-3,NA,TGCGCCAGCAGCCGCCGGGACAGGTTGAACACTGAAGCTTTCTTT,CASSRRDRLNTEAFF
TRBD1,TRBJ1-2,TRBV5-1,NA,TGCGCCAGCAGCGCACTAGACAGGGCGGCTGGCTACACCTTC,CASSALDRAAGYTF
TRBD1,TRBJ1-1,TRBV10-3,NA,TGTGCCATCAGGGAGGGACAGCTTGAAGCTTTCTTT,CAIREGQLEAFF
TRBD1,TRBJ1-2,TRBV29-1,NA,TGCAGCGCTCCCGACAGGGGGTACGGCTACACCTTC,CSAPDRGYGYTF
TRBD2,TRBJ2-2,TRBV7-9,NA,TGTGCCAGCAGCTTGCGGGGAGGACTAGCGGGAGCCGGGGAGCTGTTTTTT,CASSLRGGLAGAGELFF
NA,TRBJ1-1,TRBV13,once,TGTGCCAGCAGCTTAGGTTGGGGGGACACTGAAGCTTTCTTT,CASSLGWGDTEAFF
NA,TRBJ2-1,TRBV4-3,NA,TGCGCCAGCAGCCAAGATGACGGGGAATACAATGAGCAGTTCTTC,CASSQDDGEYNEQFF
TRBD1,TRBJ1-2,TRBV30,once,TGTGCCTGGAATCCGGACAGGGGGCTCTATGGCTACACCTTC,CAWNPDRGLYGYTF
NA,TRBJ1-5,TRBV27,NA,TGTGCCAGCAGTTCTCGGGGTTTTGGGTATCAGCCCCAGCATTTT,CASSSRGFGYQPQHF
NA,TRBJ1-4,TRBV4-3,NA,TGCGCCAGCAGCCTGATGACAGGCACCGGTGCAACTAATGAAAAACTGCTTTTT,CASSLMTGTGATNEKLLF
NA,TRBJ2-7,TRBV28,NA,TGTGCCAGCAGTTTATTTGGACTGCTTGACTTC,CASSLFGLLDF
NA,TRBJ2-7,TRBV10-3,NA,TGTGCCATCAGTGAGAGGCGGGACTCCAGAAAAGGTGAGCAGTACTTC,CAISERRDSRKGEQYF
NA,TRBJ2-1,TRBV2,NA,TGTGCCAGCAGCTTCGGGGTTCTAGCGACCGGGGATGAGCAGTTCTTC,CASSFGVLATGDEQFF
TRBD2,TRBJ2-5,TRBV27,NA,TGTGCCAGCAGTTTATGGGGGGGAGAGACCCAGTACTTC,CASSLWGGETQYF